This TCR beta chain was sequenced in a study of blood T cell repertoires in COVID-19. The method was immunoSEQ multiplex PCR; TCRdb's version includes in-frame clones alone and lacks a portion of them. The sample contains about 300,000 clones, 90% of which appear only once. Sequenced material: peripheral blood. The sequence derives from a woman aged 25-40 years with COVID-19, enrolled during active disease.

The DNA of the CDR3 is TGTGCCAGCTCACCCCAGGCAGGGGGGACAGATACGCAGTATTTT. It codes for CASSPQAGGTDTQYF. This sequence joins TRBV18 and TRBJ2-3; perhaps TRBD1 as D (7 bases). V lost 3 bases to trimming and J lost 3 bases, with 13 bases between them. Per the germline V gene, CDR1 is KGHSH and CDR2 is LQKENI. The CDR3 extends over 15 amino acids. The variable domain in full, completed from reference TRBV18 and TRBJ2-3, reads NAGVMQNPRHLVRRRGQEARLRCSPMKGHSHVYWYRQLPEEGLKFMVYLQKENIIDESGMPKERFSAEFPKEGPSILRIQQVVRGDSAAYFCASSPQAGGTDTQYFGPGTRLTVL.